This T cell receptor beta chain was retrieved from a study of CXCR3-negative and CXCR3-positive naive CD8 T cells. Study details: Per library, roughly 1.6 +/- 0.3 million reads; about 135 million TRB reads overall.

With regard to this clonotype: Its specificity is not known.

Study-wide findings and caveats: The study found CXCR3 expression partially decreased after cryopreservation and ran most assays on fresh PBMCs. CXCR3-negative and CXCR3-positive naive cells shared comparable TRBV-TRBJ usage, but memory cells did not. CXCR3-positive naive cells had more hydrophobic TRB CDR3s than CXCR3-negative naive cells.

The study made its TRB cDNA libraries by 5' RACE, adding UMI labels. TCRdb reprocessed the 5' RACE reads and keeps a single row for each CDR3 protein, giving no DNA. This repertoire includes under 75,000 distinct CDR3 sequences. Those CD8+ T cells considered naive were CD45RO-CCR7+CD27+CD95-. This clonotype was sampled from a human donor in good health. Some clones in this sample may be carry-over from other donors' samples. Sequencing was performed on naive CXCR3+ CD8+ T cells from blood. The subset here: CD45RO-CCR7+CD27+CD95- naive CD8+ T cells expressing CXCR3 (TNR3+).

The CDR3 sequence is CASSVRDTKTQYF. The chain carries TRBV7-2 and TRBJ2-5; lacking DNA, the TRBD1 call made by TCRdb goes unchecked. CDR1 is SGHTA, CDR2 FQGNSA, per germline. The CDR3 is 13 amino acids.